This T cell receptor (beta chain) was retrieved from a study of neurological immune-mediated disorders (dated by TCRdb to the late 2010s). Regarding the complete study: Among the roughly 34 multiple sclerosis patients, relapsing-remitting MS was present in roughly 30 and secondary progressive MS was present in 3. Longitudinal samples, technical triplicates and paired sorted CD4+ and CD8+ T-cell subsets, alongside PBMC samples, were included among the approximately 98 TCR-beta libraries. The cohort comprised roughly 70 subjects: 15 or so HAM/TSP patients, some 35 multiple sclerosis patients and 20 or so healthy controls. Peripheral blood TCR-beta repertoires from patients with HTLV-I-associated myelopathy (HAM/TSP), patients with multiple sclerosis, and healthy controls were compared in the study using UMI-based sequencing.

From the germline V gene, CDR1 is ENHRY and CDR2 is SYGVKD. V loses 6 bases at its end and J loses 13 bases; junction bases beyond the gene matches: 10. The cysteine opens and the phenylalanine closes a CDR3 of 13 amino acids. The DNA shown is the 39-base CDR3, in frame from base 1. This clonotype was observed at least ten times. Its antigen is not yet known. Base qualities are missing; no much larger clone stands one base away. cDNA was synthesized by template-switch 5'RACE using a primer carrying a 10-nucleotide random unique molecular identifier by which each TCR transcript was tagged. Each sequencing run produced over 200 million TCR-beta sequences covering 15-18 subjects. The RNeasy kit was used for extraction of total RNA. TCR-beta VDJ regions were amplified with primers for the TCR constant region and the 5'RACE anchor, using the KAPA Real-time Library Amplification kit. A first PCR added sample indexes and Illumina adaptors, after which a second PCR increased the library yield. After Ampure bead purification, the roughly 650 bp TCR product was size-selected on a 2% E-gel SizeSelection system. Library quality was checked on a Bioanalyzer, concentration was measured with Qubit, and libraries were quantified with the Kapa Library Quantification kit before pooling. An Illumina HiSeq 2500 was used to sequence the libraries paired-end at 2 x 150 bp. To increase sequence diversity, about 25-31% phiX was spiked into each library pool. The paper's data handling went like this. The UMI-based MiGEC pipeline processed quality-filtered reads and removed over 75% of raw TCR sequences during error correction. VDJ genes were aligned to IMGT germline references, and each clonotype was defined by a unique CDR3 amino acid sequence together with V-J genes. VDJtools evaluated clonal expansion, Shannon diversity and CDR3 relatedness (CalcPairwiseDistances, ClusterSamples); CLCbio workbench built phylogenetic trees. Expanded clones were defined as having at least 8 unique UMIs, based on coefficient-of-variation modelling across technical triplicates. Starting from the raw public reads, TCRdb applied fastp trimming at Q25, assembled clones with MiXCR and retained in-frame beta chains. CDR3 protein duplicates are merged, each entry listing the most common genes and DNA. These V and J calls derive from TCRdb rather than the authors' analysis. Recorded for this sample are 85,000 to 90,000 distinct CDR3 sequences; roughly 3.3% of them occurred a single time. About 3% of the sample is in the top ten clones.

Overall study results and their limits: No identical CDR3 amino acid sequences were shared among expanded clones across subjects, suggesting private TCR-beta repertoires in all groups. TCR clonal expansion was greatest in HAM/TSP patients and smallest in MS patients, who ranked below even healthy controls. In a phylogenetic analysis, the repertoires of 18 out of 34 MS patients fell into a single cluster of related CDR3 sequences, pointing to a possible signature at the repertoire level. No association of the MS cluster with clinical or MRI features was observed, and the need for larger cohorts was stated by the authors.

For unsorted PBMC libraries, 2 million PBMCs were used after storage in RNAlater at -80 degrees C until RNA extraction. The multiple sclerosis patients were enrolled in a US clinical protocol that used magnetic resonance imaging to evaluate disease progression. Peripheral blood underwent Ficoll-Hypaque density gradient centrifugation to isolate PBMCs, which were then cryopreserved in liquid nitrogen. This TCR came from a woman aged 45-65 years with multiple sclerosis. In this chain, TRBV10-3 is recombined with TRBJ1-4, with 8 bases matching TRBD1. Sequencing was done on a sample of PBMCs. CDR3 protein: CAIRGETGARLFF. The DNA sequence is TGTGCCATCAGAGGGGAGACAGGGGCAAGACTGTTTTTT.